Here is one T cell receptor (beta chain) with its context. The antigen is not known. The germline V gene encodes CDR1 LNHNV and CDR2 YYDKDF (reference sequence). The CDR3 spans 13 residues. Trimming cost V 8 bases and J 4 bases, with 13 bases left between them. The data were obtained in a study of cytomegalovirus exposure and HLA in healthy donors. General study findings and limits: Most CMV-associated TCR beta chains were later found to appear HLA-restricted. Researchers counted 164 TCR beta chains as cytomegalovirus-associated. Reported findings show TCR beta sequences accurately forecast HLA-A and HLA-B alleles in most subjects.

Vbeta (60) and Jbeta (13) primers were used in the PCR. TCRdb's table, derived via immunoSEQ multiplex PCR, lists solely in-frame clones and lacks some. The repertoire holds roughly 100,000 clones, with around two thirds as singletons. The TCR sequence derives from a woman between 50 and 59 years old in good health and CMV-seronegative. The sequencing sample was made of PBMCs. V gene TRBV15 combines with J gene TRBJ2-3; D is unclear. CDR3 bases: TGTGCCACCGGGTACGATGGGCCAGATACGCAGTATTTT. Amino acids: CATGYDGPDTQYF.